This T cell receptor (beta chain) was captured by sequencing in a study of blood T cell repertoires in COVID-19. Methods used by the authors: Estimation of nucleated cell counts relied on the amplification of reference gene primers. Produced via immunoSEQ multiplex PCR; TCRdb's table is partial and in-frame only. V and J calls and clone size come straight from that table; D and trimming were deduced from the DNA. The sample holds approximately 160,000 clones; 84% are singletons and the top ten take roughly 8%. V was shortened by 2 bases and J by 2 bases, with 9 bases between the two germline ends. The CDR3 spans 14 residues. Germline V gives CDR1 SGHNT, CDR2 YENEEA.

Sample: PBMCs or T cells enriched from blood (not recorded which). The V call is TRBV11-3, the J call TRBJ2-5; tentative D call: TRBD2 (5 bases). This TCR was recovered from a woman aged 50 to 65 who had recovered from COVID-19. The CDR3 region has the DNA TGTGCCAGCAGCTTATGGCTAGCTCAAGAGACCCAGTACTTC. It is translated as CASSLWLAQETQYF.